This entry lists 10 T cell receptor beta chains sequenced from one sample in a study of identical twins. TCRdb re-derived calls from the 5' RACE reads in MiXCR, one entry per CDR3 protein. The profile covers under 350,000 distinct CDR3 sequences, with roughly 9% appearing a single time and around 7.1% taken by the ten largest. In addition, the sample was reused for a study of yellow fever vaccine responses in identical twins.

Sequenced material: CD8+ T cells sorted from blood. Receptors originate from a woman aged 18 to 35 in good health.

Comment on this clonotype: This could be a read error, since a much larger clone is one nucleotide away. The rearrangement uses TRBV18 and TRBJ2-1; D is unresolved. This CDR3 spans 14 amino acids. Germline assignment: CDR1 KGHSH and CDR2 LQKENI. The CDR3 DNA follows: TGTGCCAGCTCACCGGACGGCTCCTACTATGAGCAGTTCTTC. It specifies CASSPDGSYYEQFF.

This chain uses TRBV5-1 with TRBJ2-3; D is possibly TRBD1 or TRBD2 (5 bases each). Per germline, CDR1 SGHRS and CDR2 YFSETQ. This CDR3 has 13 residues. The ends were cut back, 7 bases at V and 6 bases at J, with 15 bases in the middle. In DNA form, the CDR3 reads TGCGCCAGCGAGTCGTTTTGGGGGGATACGCAGTATTTT. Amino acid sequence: CASESFWGDTQYF.

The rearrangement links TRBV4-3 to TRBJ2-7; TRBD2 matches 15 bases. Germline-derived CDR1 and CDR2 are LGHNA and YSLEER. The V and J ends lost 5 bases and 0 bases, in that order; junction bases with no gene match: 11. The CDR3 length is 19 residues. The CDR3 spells CASSEGLAGGPRFSYEQYF. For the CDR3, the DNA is TGCGCCAGCAGCGAAGGACTAGCGGGAGGGCCACGGTTCTCCTACGAGCAGTACTTC.

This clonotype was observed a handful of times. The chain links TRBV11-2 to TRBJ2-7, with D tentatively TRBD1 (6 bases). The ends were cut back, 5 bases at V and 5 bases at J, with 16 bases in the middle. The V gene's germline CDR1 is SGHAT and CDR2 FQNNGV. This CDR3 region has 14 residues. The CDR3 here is CASSLRQAVNEQYF. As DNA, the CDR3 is TGTGCCAGCAGCCTAAGACAGGCTGTCAACGAGCAGTACTTC.

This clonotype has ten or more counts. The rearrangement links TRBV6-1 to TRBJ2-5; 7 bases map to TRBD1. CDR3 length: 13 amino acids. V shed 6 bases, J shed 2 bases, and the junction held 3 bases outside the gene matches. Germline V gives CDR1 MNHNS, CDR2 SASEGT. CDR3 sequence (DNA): TGTGCCAGCAGGGGACAGATACAAGAGACCCAGTACTTC. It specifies CASRGQIQETQYF.

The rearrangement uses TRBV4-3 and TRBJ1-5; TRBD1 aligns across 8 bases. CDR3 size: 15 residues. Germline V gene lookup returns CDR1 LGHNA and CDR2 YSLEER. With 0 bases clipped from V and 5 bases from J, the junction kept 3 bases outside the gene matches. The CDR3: CASSQDPRGHQPQHF. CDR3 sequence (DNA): TGCGCCAGCAGCCAAGACCCCAGGGGGCATCAGCCCCAGCATTTT.

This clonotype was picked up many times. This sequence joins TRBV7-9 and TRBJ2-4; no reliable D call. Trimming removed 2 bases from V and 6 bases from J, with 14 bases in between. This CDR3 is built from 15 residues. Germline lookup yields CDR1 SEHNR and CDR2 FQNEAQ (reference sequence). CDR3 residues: CASSLYPADPNIQYF. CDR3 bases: TGTGCCAGCAGCTTATATCCGGCAGATCCAAACATTCAGTACTTC.

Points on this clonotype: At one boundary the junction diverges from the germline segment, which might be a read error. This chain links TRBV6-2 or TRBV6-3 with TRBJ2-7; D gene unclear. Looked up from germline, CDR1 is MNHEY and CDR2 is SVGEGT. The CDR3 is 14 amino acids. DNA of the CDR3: TGTGCCGGCAGTATCCACAGCCAGACCTACGAGCAGTACTTC. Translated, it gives CAGSIHSQTYEQYF.

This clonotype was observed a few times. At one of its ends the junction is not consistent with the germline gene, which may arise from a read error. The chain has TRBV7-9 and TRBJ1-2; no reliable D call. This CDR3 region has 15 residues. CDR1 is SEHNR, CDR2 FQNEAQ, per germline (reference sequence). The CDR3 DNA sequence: TGTGCCAGCAGCATAGCAGGATGGAATAACTATGGCTACACCTTC. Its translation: CASSIAGWNNYGYTF.

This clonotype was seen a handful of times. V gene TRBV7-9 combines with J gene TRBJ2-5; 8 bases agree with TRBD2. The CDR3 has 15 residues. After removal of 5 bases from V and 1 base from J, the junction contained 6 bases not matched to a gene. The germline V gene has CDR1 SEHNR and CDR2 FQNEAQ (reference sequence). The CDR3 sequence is CASSAERGSQETQYF. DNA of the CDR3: TGTGCCAGCAGCGCCGAGCGGGGGAGCCAAGAGACCCAGTACTTC.